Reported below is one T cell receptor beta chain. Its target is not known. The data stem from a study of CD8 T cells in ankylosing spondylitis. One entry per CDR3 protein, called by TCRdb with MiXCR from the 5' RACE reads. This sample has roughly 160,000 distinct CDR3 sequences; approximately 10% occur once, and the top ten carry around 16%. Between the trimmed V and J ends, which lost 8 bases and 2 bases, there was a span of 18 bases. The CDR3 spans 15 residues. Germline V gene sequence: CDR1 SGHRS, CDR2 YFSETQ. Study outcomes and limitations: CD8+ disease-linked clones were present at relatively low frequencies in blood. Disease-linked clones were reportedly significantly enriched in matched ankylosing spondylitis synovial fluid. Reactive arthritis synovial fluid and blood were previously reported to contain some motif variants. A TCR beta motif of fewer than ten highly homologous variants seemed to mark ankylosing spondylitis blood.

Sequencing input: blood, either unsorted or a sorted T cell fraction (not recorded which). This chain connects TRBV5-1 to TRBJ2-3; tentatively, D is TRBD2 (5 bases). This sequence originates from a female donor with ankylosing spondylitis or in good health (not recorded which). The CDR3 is CARRAGNSSTDTQYF. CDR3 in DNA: TGCGCCAGGAGGGCCGGAAACTCCTCCACAGATACGCAGTATTTT.